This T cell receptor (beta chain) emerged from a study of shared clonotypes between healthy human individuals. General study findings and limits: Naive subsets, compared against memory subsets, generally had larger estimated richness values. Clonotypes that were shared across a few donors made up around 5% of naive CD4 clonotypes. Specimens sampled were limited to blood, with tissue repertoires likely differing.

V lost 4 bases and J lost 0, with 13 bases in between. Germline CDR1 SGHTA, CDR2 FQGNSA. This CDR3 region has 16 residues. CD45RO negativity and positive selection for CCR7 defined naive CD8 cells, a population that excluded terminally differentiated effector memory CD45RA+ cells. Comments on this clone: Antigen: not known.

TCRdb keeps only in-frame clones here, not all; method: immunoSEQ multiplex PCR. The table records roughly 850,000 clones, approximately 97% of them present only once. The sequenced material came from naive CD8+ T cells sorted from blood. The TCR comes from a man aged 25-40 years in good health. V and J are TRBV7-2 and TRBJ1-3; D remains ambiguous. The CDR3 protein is CASSWNWQYSGNTIYF. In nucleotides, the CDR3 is TGTGCCAGCAGCTGGAATTGGCAATACTCTGGAAACACCATATATTTT.